This T cell receptor beta chain was captured in a study of Ad26.COV2.S vaccination and SARS-CoV-2 variants. Regarding treatment: 19 received Ad26.COV2.S at low or high dose, single or two shots; about 5 received placebo; per-sample allocation not given. The samples date from day 63 after the first vaccine or placebo injection. TCRdb's table, derived via immunoSEQ multiplex PCR, lists solely in-frame clones and lacks some. This table has about 470,000 clones, 90% appearing once. The study, taken as a whole, reports: Substantial breadth was reportedly displayed by spike-specific CD8+ and CD4+ T cell responses after vaccination.

This clone came up once. As yet, its antigen is unknown. The clonotype comes from a person aged 18-60 years who received the Ad26.COV2.S COVID-19 vaccine or a placebo. Sequenced here: peripheral blood, sampled in a trial of Ad26.COV2.S vaccine versus placebo.

The CDR3 here is CASISGGRGSSEAFF. CDR3 DNA sequence: TGTGCCAGCATATCCGGGGGGCGCGGTTCCTCTGAAGCTTTCTTT. The chain has TRBV6-5 and TRBJ1-1; D possibly corresponds to TRBD1 (6 bases). CDR1 MNHEY and CDR2 SVGAGI come from the germline V gene. CDR3 length: 15 residues. Trimming left V 7 bases short and J 6 bases short, with 21 bases between.